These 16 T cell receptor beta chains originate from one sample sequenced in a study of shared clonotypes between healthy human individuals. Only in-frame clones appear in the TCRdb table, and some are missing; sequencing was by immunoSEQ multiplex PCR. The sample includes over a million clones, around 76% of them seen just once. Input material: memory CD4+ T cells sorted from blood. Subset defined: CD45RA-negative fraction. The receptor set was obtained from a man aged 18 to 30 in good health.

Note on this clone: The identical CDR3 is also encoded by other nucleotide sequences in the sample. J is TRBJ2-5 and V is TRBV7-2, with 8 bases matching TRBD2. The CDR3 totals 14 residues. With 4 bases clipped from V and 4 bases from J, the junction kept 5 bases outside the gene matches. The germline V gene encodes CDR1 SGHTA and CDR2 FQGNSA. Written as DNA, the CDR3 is TGTGCCAGCAGCTCAAGCGGGGGAAGAGAGACCCAGTACTTC. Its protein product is CASSSSGGRETQYF.

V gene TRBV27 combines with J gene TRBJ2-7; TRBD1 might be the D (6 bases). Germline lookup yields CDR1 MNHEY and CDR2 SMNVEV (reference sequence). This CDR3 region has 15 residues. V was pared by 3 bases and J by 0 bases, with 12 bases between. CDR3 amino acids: CASSLRQGSSYEQYF. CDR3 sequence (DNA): TGTGCCAGCAGTTTGCGGCAGGGGAGCTCCTACGAGCAGTACTTC.

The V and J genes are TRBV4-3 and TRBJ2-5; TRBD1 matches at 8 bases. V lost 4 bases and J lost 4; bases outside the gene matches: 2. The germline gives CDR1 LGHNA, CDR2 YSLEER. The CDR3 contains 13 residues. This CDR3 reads CASSLTGVETQYF. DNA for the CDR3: TGCGCCAGCAGCCTGACAGGGGTAGAGACCCAGTACTTC.

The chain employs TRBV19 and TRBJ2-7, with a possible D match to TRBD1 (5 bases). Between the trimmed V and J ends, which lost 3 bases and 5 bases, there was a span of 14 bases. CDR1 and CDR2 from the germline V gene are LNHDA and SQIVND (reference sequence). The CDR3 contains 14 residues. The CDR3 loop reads CASSMLLAGNEQYF. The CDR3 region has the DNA TGTGCCAGTAGTATGTTGTTAGCAGGGAACGAGCAGTACTTC.

CDR3 sequence (DNA): TGTGCCAGCACCTTAGGGAAAGGGGATACGCAGTATTTT. Its protein product is CASTLGKGDTQYF. The chain employs TRBV2 and TRBJ2-3; D gene unclear. The germline V gene encodes CDR1 SNHLY and CDR2 FYNNEI. The CDR3 runs 13 residues. Trimming left V 7 bases short and J 6 bases short, with 14 bases between.

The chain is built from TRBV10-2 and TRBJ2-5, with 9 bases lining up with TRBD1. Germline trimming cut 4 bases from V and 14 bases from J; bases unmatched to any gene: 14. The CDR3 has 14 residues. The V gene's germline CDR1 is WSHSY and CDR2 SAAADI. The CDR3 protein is CASSAGQGKFLPYF. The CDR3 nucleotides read TGCGCCAGCAGTGCCGGACAGGGGAAATTCCTACCTTACTTC.

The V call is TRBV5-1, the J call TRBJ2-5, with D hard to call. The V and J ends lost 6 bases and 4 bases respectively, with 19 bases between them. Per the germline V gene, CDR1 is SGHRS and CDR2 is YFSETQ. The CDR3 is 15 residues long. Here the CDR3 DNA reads TGCGCCAGCACCTCCCTTGGCCTGGGAAGAGAGACCCAGTACTTC. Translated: CASTSLGLGRETQYF.

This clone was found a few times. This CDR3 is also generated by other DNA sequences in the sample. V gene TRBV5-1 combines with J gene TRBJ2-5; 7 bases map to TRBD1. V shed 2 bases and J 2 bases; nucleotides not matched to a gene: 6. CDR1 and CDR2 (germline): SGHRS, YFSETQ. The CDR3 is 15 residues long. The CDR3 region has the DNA TGCGCCAGCAGCTTCGAAAGGGGGCGACAAGAGACCCAGTACTTC. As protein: CASSFERGRQETQYF.

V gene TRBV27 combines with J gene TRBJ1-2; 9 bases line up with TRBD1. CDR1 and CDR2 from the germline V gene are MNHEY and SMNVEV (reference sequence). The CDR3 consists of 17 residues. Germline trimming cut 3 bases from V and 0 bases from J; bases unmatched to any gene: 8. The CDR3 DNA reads TGTGCCAGCAGTTTTCGGGGACAGGGCTATACTAACTATGGCTACACCTTC. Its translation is CASSFRGQGYTNYGYTF.

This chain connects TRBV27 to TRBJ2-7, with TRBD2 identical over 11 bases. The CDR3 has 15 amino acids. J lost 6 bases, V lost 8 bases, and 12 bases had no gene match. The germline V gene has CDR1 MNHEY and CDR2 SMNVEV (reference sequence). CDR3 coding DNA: TGTGCCAGCCAAAGGCTAGCGGGGGGTTCTGGCGAGCAGTACTTC. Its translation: CASQRLAGGSGEQYF.

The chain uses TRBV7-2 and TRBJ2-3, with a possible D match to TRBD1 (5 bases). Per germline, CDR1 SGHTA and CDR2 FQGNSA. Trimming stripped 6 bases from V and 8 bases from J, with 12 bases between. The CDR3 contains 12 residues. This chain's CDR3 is CASSPPQGTQYF. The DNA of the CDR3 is TGTGCCAGCAGTCCTCCTCAGGGTACGCAGTATTTT.

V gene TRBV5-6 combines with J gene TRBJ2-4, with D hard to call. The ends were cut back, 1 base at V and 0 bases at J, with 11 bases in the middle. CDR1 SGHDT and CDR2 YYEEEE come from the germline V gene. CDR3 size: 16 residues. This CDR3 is CASSLFASGAKNIQYF. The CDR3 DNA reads TGTGCCAGCAGCTTGTTCGCGTCAGGAGCCAAAAACATTCAGTACTTC.

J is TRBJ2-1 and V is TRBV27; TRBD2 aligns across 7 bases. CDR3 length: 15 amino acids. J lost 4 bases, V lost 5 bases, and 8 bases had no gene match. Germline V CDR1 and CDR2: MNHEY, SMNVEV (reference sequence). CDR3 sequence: CASSPYGGRYNEQFF. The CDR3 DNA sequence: TGTGCCAGCAGTCCTTACGGGGGGAGATACAATGAGCAGTTCTTC.

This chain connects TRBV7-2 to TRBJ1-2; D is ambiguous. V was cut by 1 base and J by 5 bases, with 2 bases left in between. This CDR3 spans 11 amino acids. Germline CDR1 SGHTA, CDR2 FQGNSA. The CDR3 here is CASSLEYGYTF. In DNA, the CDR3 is TGTGCCAGCAGCTTAGAGTATGGCTACACCTTC.

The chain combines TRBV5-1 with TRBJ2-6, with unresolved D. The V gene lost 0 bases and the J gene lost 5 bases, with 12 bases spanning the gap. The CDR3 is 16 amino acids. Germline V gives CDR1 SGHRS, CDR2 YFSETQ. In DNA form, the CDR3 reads TGCGCCAGCAGCTTGGGTCAGGCCGACTGGGCCAACGTCCTGACTTTC. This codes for CASSLGQADWANVLTF.

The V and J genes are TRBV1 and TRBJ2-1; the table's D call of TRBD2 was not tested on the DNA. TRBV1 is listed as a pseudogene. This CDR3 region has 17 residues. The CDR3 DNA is TGCACCAGCAGCCAAGCCGGTAGCGGGAGGTTCAACAATGAGCAGTTCTTC. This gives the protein CTSSQAGSGRFNNEQFF.